The T cell receptor (beta chain) described here comes from a study of OX40 agonist ivuxolimab in advanced cancers. Broadly, across the study: The costimulatory receptor OX40 (CD134) was targeted by ivuxolimab, a fully human IgG2 agonistic monoclonal antibody. Intravenous ivuxolimab was administered to patients every 2 weeks at six dose levels: 0.01, 0.1, 0.3, 1.5, 3 and 10 mg/kg. Of the approximately 53 patients in dose escalation, about 19 had hepatocellular carcinoma, some 15 had melanoma, 9 had renal cell carcinoma and 9 had head and neck cancer. A male proportion of almost 85% and a mean age of roughly 58 years, ranging from roughly 23 to 85, were recorded for the dose-escalation cohort. Patients were allowed to have had prior anti-PD-1, anti-PD-L1 or anti-CTLA-4 therapy, and more than 30% of the dose-escalation patients had previously received checkpoint inhibitors. Partial responses occurred in three dose-escalation patients, of whom one had hepatocellular carcinoma and two had cutaneous melanoma. The point of sequencing TCRbeta in the periphery was to test whether ivuxolimab changed TCR sequence diversity and drove clonal T-cell expansion. The monotherapy dose-escalation portion (N ≈ 57 patients) of the phase I ivuxolimab trial is reported in the paper.

Genomic DNA was extracted from sorted cells for sequencing of the TCRbeta CDR3 region. The immunoSEQ Assay was used to sequence the TCRbeta CDR3 regions. TCRdb stores this immuneACCESS table with in-frame sequences only. Part of the clones is absent; in the studies checked, under half of the shortfall reflects unresolved V genes, and no reason is known for the rest. For this sample the table gives tens of thousands of clones, of which about nine tenths were detected only once. In total, the top ten clones hold around 0.51% of the sample. The full study reports these points: On average, CD8+ T cells showed more expanded clones than CD4+ T cells after ivuxolimab. Low levels of normalized T-cell clonal expansion were also seen in some patients who did not respond. The antigen specificity of the clonally expanded peripheral T cells was not determined. At doses of 0.1 to 3.0 mg/kg, clonal expansion of both CD4+ and CD8+ blood T cells was observed from baseline to week 6. In the 0.1-3.0 mg/kg groups, partial responders were among the patients with the lowest normalized peripheral clonal expansion, particularly in CD8+ T cells.

A remark on this clone: No cognate antigen has been identified for it. No base quality information exists; no much larger clone differs at one position.

There are 16 amino acids in the CDR3, from cysteine to phenylalanine inclusive. Only the CDR3 region is kept as DNA, spanning 48 bases read in frame from base 1. Relative to germline, V is missing 4 bases and J is missing 10 bases, with 15 bases of the junction outside any gene match. CDR1 SGHRS and CDR2 YFSETQ were looked up in the germline V gene. The trial excluded patients who had a history of autoimmune disease or were on systemic immunosuppression. In every dose cohort, peripheral blood was drawn for TCR sequencing at baseline, cycle 4 day 1, and cycle 7 day 1. Samples came from an open-label, multicenter, first-in-human phase I dose-escalation trial of ivuxolimab. Adults with locally advanced or metastatic melanoma, renal cell, hepatocellular, or head and neck squamous cell carcinoma were enrolled in the trial. Before TCR sequencing, CD4+ and CD8+ T cells were separately sorted from peripheral blood.

The clonotype was recovered from an adult with an advanced solid tumor such as melanoma, head and neck, liver or kidney cancer. The sample here was CD4+ or CD8+ T cells sorted from blood, taken in a trial of the OX40 agonist ivuxolimab. The chain is made from TRBV5-1 and TRBJ2-2; 8 bases in the middle match TRBD2. The nucleotide sequence reads as follows: TGCGCCAGCAGCGCCCTCGGGACTAGTGGGATGGAGGAGCTGTTTTTT. It translates as CASSALGTSGMEELFF.